The 13 T cell receptor beta chains given below trace back to one sample, sequenced in a study of T cell responses to AZD1222 COVID-19 vaccine. Method: immunoSEQ multiplex PCR; TCRdb's copy keeps in-frame clones and lacks some. The table has roughly 130,000 clones, 70% to 90% seen once; the top ten hold roughly an eighth. The material sequenced was peripheral blood, taken on day 0 of AZD1222 vaccination. These receptors were collected from an adult in good health.

The chain joins TRBV9 to TRBJ1-2; 10 bases map to TRBD1. Germline-derived CDR1 and CDR2 are SGDLS and YYNGEE. CDR3 length equals 16 residues. Trimming at V came to 0 bases and at J to 3 bases, leaving 5 bases not matched to a gene. Here the CDR3 DNA reads TGTGCCAGCAGCGTAGGGACAGGGGGAGGTGACTATGGCTACACCTTC. Translating gives CASSVGTGGGDYGYTF.

The CDR3 region has the DNA TGTGCCAGTAGTACCCAGGGGGCCTCTCAGCCCCAGCATTTT. Translation gives CASSTQGASQPQHF. The gene calls are TRBV19 and TRBJ1-5, with 8 bases fitting TRBD1. This CDR3 contains 14 residues. The trim removed 4 bases at V and 6 bases at J, leaving 5 bases unmatched. Germline V gives CDR1 LNHDA, CDR2 SQIVND (reference sequence).

This clone was found a few times. The V gene is TRBV7-9, the J gene TRBJ2-7; D gene uncertain. Trimming stripped 5 bases from V and 7 bases from J, with 9 bases between. CDR1 is SEHNR and CDR2 is FQNEAQ in the germline V gene (reference sequence). The CDR3 is 11 residues long. The DNA of the CDR3 is TGTGCCAGCAGCCCATCAGTAGAGCAGTACTTC. Its translation: CASSPSVEQYF.

V is TRBV11-2 and J is TRBJ1-5, with D uncertain. This CDR3 region has 13 residues. The germline gives CDR1 SGHAT, CDR2 FQNNGV. V lost 2 bases, J lost 5 bases, and 7 bases lay in between. CDR3: CASSLHYDQPQHF. The DNA of the CDR3 is TGTGCCAGCAGCTTACACTACGATCAGCCCCAGCATTTT. Together with reference TRBV11-2 and TRBJ1-5, the CDR3 gives the full variable domain: EAGVAQSPRYKIIEKRQSVAFWCNPISGHATLYWYQQILGQGPKLLIQFQNNGVVDDSQLPKDRFSAERLKGVDSTLKIQPAKLEDSAVYLCASSLHYDQPQHFGDGTRLSIL.

This chain links TRBV5-1 with TRBJ2-3; 11 nucleotides align to TRBD2. The germline CDR1 and CDR2 sequences are SGHRS and YFSETQ. There are 16 residues in the CDR3. V trimming: 4 bases; J trimming: 3 bases; junction bases outside the gene matches: 7. In nucleotides, the CDR3 is TGCGCCAGCAGCGAGGGACTAGCGGTGGGGACAGATACGCAGTATTTT. Translating gives CASSEGLAVGTDTQYF.

V is TRBV13 and J is TRBJ1-1; D uncertain. V was shortened by 4 bases and J by 2 bases, with 5 bases between the two germline ends. CDR1 and CDR2 (germline): PRHDT, FYEKMQ (reference sequence). The CDR3 runs to 12 residues. The CDR3 sequence: CASSYKNTEAFF. The CDR3 DNA is TGTGCCAGCAGCTATAAAAACACTGAAGCTTTCTTT.

This clone was found a few times. The V and J genes are TRBV7-9 and TRBJ1-5; maybe TRBD1 (5 bases). Germline V gene sequence: CDR1 SEHNR, CDR2 FQNEAQ (reference sequence). V was cut by 3 bases and J by 1 base, with 16 bases left in between. The CDR3 totals 17 residues. The CDR3 loop is CASSFWGQGGSNQPQHF. The CDR3 DNA reads as TGTGCCAGCAGCTTTTGGGGTCAGGGAGGGAGCAATCAGCCCCAGCATTTT. The entire variable domain, with the rest obtained from reference TRBV7-9 and TRBJ1-5, is as follows: DTGVSQNPRHKITKRGQNVTFRCDPISEHNRLYWYRQTLGQGPEFLTYFQNEAQLEKSRLLSDRFSAERPKGSFSTLEIQRTEQGDSAMYLCASSFWGQGGSNQPQHFGDGTRLSIL.

With regard to this clone: The sample carries other DNA sequences with the same CDR3. This chain links TRBV5-1 with TRBJ2-1; D may match TRBD1 or TRBD2 (5 bases each). This CDR3 has 15 residues. The germline gives CDR1 SGHRS, CDR2 YFSETQ. Trimming stripped 0 bases from V and 0 bases from J, with 7 bases between. The CDR3 spells CASSLGGSSYNEQFF. The CDR3 coding sequence is TGCGCCAGCAGCTTGGGGGGGAGCTCCTACAATGAGCAGTTCTTC.

The V gene is TRBV4-1, the J gene TRBJ2-7, with TRBD2 matching over 7 bases. V lost 2 bases to trimming and J lost 5 bases; unmatched junction nucleotides: 9. CDR1 and CDR2 (germline): MGHRA, YSYEKL. The CDR3 runs 15 residues. The CDR3 sequence: CASSQRWEGNHEQYF. CDR3 sequence (DNA): TGCGCCAGCAGCCAAAGGTGGGAGGGGAACCACGAGCAGTACTTC.

The chain couples TRBV10-1 to TRBJ2-3; TRBD2 matches at 8 bases. Trimming at V came to 4 bases and at J to 2 bases, leaving 8 bases not matched to a gene. CDR3 size: 16 residues. CDR1 is WNHNN and CDR2 is SYGVQD in the germline V gene (reference sequence). The CDR3 loop reads CASSVGGGNHTDTQYF. CDR3 coding DNA: TGCGCCAGCAGTGTCGGCGGGGGGAACCACACAGATACGCAGTATTTT.

The rearrangement uses TRBV2 and TRBJ1-5; 7 bases map to TRBD1. The V gene's germline CDR1 is SNHLY and CDR2 FYNNEI. The CDR3 is 15 residues long. J gave up 2 bases and V 1 base, and 2 bases lay outside the gene matches. The CDR3 here is CASSEGQGRNQPQHF. The CDR3 region has the DNA TGTGCCAGCAGTGAAGGACAGGGCCGCAATCAGCCCCAGCATTTT. The variable domain in full, completed from reference TRBV2 and TRBJ1-5, reads EPEVTQTPSHQVTQMGQEVILRCVPISNHLYFYWYRQILGQKVEFLVSFYNNEISEKSEIFDDQFSVERPDGSNFTLKIRSTKLEDSAMYFCASSEGQGRNQPQHFGDGTRLSIL.

The chain employs TRBV18 and TRBJ1-4; the match to TRBD1 covers 8 bases. The CDR3 has 16 amino acids. CDR1 is KGHSH and CDR2 is LQKENI in the germline V gene. With V trimmed by 3 bases and J by 1 base, 4 bases remained unmatched. The CDR3 reads CASSPQGAVTNEKLFF. CDR3 in DNA: TGTGCCAGCTCACCTCAGGGGGCTGTAACTAATGAAAAACTGTTTTTT.

The V and J genes are TRBV6-5 and TRBJ2-7, with TRBD2 matching over 8 bases. V lost 7 bases to trimming and J lost 2 bases; unmatched junction nucleotides: 10. Germline values: CDR1 MNHEY, CDR2 SVGAGI. CDR3 length: 15 residues. The CDR3 nucleotides read TGTGCCAGCACCCCAGCGGGAGTTGCAGCCTACGAGCAGTACTTC. Translation: CASTPAGVAAYEQYF.